This T cell receptor (beta chain) was recovered during a study of sequential checkpoint blockade in melanoma. Background on the study: Patients were randomized 1:1 to nivolumab-then-ipilimumab or ipilimumab-then-nivolumab first-line. After both sequences, patients received maintenance nivolumab.

Data came from immunoSEQ multiplex PCR; TCRdb stores just in-frame clones and leaves some out. Of 15,000 to 20,000 clones detected, around 72% appear once; the ten largest clones hold around two fifths. Treatment denoted: randomized to nivolumab then ipilimumab (arm A) or the reverse (arm B). From thawed PBMCs, live CD3+CD8+ cells negative for CD19 and CD56 were sorted. Germline CDR1 reads LNHDA; CDR2 reads SQIVND (reference sequence). This CDR3 comprises 17 residues. Deletions cut 6 bases from V and 4 bases from J, with 24 bases between. The specimen comprised CD8+ T cells sorted from blood (inferred from file names), sampled from a patient given nivolumab and ipilimumab in sequence. The chain has TRBV19 and TRBJ1-2, with a weak D call TRBD1 (5 bases). The TCR was taken from a human donor with melanoma. The chain's CDR3 is CASSSGGAGRGTYGYTF. In DNA form, the CDR3 reads TGTGCCAGTAGCTCAGGAGGGGCAGGGCGCGGGACCTATGGCTACACCTTC.